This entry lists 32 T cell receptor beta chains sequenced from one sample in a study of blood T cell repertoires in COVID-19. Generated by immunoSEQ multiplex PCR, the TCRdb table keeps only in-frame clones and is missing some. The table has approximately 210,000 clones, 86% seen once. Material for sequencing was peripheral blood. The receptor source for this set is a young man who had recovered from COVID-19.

CDR3 sequence: CASSHNSGNTGELFF. In DNA, the CDR3 is TGTGCCAGCAGCCACAATAGCGGCAACACCGGGGAGCTGTTTTTT. This rearrangement joins TRBV14 to TRBJ2-2, with D perhaps matching TRBD2 (6 bases). Germline V lookup: CDR1 SGHDN, CDR2 FVKESK. The CDR3 covers 15 residues. V lost 3 bases and J 2 bases, leaving 10 bases between the germline ends. The complete variable domain, with remaining parts taken from reference TRBV14 and TRBJ2-2, reads EAGVTQFPSHSVIEKGQTVTLRCDPISGHDNLYWYRRVMGKEIKFLLHFVKESKQDESGMPNNRFLAERTGGTYSTLKVQPAELEDSGVYFCASSHNSGNTGELFFGEGSRLTVL.

This chain's CDR3 is CASSLTGPTPAFF. CDR3 sequence (DNA): TGTGCCAGCAGCTTGACAGGACCGACACCGGCTTTCTTT. This sequence joins TRBV5-8 and TRBJ1-1; perhaps TRBD1 as D (5 bases). CDR3 size: 13 residues. In germline, CDR1 is SGHTS, CDR2 YDEGEE. Trimming stripped 1 base from V and 11 bases from J, with 15 bases between.

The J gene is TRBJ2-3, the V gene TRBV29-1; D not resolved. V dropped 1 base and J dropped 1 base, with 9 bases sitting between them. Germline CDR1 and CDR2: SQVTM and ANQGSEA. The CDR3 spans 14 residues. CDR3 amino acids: CSVEVYRGTDTQYF. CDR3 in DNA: TGCAGCGTTGAAGTTTACCGGGGCACAGATACGCAGTATTTT.

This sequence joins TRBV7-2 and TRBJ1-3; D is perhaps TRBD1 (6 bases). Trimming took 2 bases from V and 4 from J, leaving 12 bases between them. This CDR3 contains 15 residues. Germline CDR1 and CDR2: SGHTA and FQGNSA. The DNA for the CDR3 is TGTGCCAGCAGCTTACAACAGGGTAGGGGAAACACCATATATTTT. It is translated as CASSLQQGRGNTIYF.

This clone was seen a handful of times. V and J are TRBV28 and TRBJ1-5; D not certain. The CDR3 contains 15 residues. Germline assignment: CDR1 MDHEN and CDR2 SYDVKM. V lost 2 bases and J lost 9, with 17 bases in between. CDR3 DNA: TGTGCCAGCAGTTTAGAGCAGGCCTCGCGTGGGCCCCAGCATTTT. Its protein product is CASSLEQASRGPQHF.

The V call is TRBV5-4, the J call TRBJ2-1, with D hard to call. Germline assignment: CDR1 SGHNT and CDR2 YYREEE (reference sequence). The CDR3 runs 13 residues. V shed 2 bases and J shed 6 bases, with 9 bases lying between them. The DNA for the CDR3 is TGTGCCAGCAGCTTAAACTTCCCCAATGAGCAGTTCTTC. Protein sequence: CASSLNFPNEQFF.

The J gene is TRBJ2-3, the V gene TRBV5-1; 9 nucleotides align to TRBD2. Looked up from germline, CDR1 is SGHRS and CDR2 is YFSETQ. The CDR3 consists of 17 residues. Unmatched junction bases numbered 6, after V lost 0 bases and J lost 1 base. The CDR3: CASSLALAGDRTDTQYF. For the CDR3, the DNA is TGCGCCAGCAGCTTGGCCTTAGCGGGGGATCGCACAGATACGCAGTATTTT.

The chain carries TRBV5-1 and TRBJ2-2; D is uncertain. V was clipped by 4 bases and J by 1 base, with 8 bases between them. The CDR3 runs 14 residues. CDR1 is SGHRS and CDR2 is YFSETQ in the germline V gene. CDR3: CASSREMNTGELFF. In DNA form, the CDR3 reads TGCGCCAGCAGCCGTGAGATGAACACCGGGGAGCTGTTTTTT.

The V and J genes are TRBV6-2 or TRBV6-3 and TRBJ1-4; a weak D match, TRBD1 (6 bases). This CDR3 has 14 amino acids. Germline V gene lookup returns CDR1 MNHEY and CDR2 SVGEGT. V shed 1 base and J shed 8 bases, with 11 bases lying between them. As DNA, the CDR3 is TGTGCCAGCAGTTACTGGGCAGGGGTGGAAAAACTGTTTTTT. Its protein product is CASSYWAGVEKLFF.

Here the CDR3 DNA reads TGTGCCAGCAGCCAGGAAGGGAGTGGGAACTATGGCTACACCTTC. Translated: CASSQEGSGNYGYTF. V is TRBV3-1 (or the pseudogene TRBV3-2) and J is TRBJ1-2; no firm D call. The CDR3 has 15 amino acids. V lost 3 bases and J 2 bases, leaving 13 bases between the germline ends. Germline CDR1 and CDR2: LGHDT and YNNKEL (reference sequence).

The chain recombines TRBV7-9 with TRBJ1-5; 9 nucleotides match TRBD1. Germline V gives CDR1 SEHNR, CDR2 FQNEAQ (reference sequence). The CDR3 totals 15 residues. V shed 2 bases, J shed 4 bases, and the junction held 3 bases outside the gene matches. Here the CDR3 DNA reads TGTGCCAGCAGCTTACAAGGACAGGGGAATCAGCCCCAGCATTTT. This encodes CASSLQGQGNQPQHF.

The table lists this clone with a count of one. The CDR3 DNA is TGTGCCACCAGTTATTACAGGGGGGCCTACAATGAGCAGTTCTTC. Its protein product is CATSYYRGAYNEQFF. V usage is TRBV15 and J usage is TRBJ2-1; 8 bases match TRBD1. V lost 6 bases and J lost 2; bases outside the gene matches: 6. Per germline, CDR1 LNHNV and CDR2 YYDKDF (reference sequence). The CDR3 contains 15 residues.

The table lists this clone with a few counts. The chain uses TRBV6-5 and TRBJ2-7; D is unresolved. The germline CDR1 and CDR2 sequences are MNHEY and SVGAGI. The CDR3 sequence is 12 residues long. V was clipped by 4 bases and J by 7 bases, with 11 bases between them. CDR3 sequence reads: CASSSSQSEQYF. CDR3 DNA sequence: TGTGCCAGCAGTTCCTCACAGTCGGAGCAGTACTTC.

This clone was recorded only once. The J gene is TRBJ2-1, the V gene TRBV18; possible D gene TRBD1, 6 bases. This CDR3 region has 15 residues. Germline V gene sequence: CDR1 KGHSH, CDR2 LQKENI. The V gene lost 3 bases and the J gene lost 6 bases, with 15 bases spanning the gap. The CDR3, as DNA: TGTGCCAGCTCACCCTTCTCAGGGGCCCTCAATGAGCAGTTCTTC. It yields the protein CASSPFSGALNEQFF.

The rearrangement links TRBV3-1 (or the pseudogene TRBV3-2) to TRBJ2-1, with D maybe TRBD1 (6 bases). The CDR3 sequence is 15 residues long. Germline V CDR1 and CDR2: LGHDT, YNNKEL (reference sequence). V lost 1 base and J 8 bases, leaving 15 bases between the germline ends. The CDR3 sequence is CASSQVFTGRYEQFF. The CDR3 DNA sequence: TGTGCCAGCAGCCAAGTTTTTACAGGGCGGTATGAGCAGTTCTTC.

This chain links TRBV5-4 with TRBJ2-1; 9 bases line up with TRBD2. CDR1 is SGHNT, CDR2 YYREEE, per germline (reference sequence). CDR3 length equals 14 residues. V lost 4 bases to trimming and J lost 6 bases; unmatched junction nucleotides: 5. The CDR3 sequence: CASSRTSEGNEQFF. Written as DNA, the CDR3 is TGTGCCAGCAGCCGGACTAGCGAAGGCAATGAGCAGTTCTTC.

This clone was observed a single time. DNA for the CDR3: TGCGCCAGCAGCTCCGGAACCTTTGGGGGGGGCTACACCTTC. Protein product: CASSSGTFGGGYTF. The chain carries TRBV5-1 and TRBJ1-2; TRBD1 might be the D (5 bases). V was trimmed by 3 bases and J by 8 bases, leaving 17 bases between them. This CDR3 has 14 residues. Germline V CDR1 and CDR2: SGHRS, YFSETQ.

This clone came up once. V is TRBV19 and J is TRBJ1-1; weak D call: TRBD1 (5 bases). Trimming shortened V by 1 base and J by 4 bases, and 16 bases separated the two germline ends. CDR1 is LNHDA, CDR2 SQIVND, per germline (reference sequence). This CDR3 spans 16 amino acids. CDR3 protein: CASSIGWGRTITEAFF. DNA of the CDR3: TGTGCCAGTAGTATAGGGTGGGGCAGGACGATCACTGAAGCTTTCTTT.

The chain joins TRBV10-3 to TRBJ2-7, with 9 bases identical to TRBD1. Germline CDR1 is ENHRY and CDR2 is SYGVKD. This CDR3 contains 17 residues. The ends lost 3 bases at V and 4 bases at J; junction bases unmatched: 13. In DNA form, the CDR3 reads TGTGCCATCAGTGACCTACAGGGGGCAAGGATTAGTTACGAGCAGTACTTC. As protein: CAISDLQGARISYEQYF.

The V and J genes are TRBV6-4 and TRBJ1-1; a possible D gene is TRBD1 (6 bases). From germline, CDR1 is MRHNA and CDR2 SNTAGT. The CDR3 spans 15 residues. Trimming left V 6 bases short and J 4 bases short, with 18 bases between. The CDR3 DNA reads TGTGCCAGCAGAAAGTGGGGGGGGCAAGGCACTGAAGCTTTCTTT. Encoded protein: CASRKWGGQGTEAFF.

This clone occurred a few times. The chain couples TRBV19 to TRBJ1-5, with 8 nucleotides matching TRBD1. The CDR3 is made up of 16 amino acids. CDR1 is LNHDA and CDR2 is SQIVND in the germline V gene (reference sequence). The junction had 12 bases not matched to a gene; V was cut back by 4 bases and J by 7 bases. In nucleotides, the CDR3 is TGTGCCAGTAGTACAGGGGGCTACGTGGCCGTCCAGCCCCAGCATTTT. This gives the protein CASSTGGYVAVQPQHF.

CDR3 in amino acids: CASTSLRGRSSYNSPLHF. CDR3 DNA: TGTGCCAGCACCTCCCTCCGGGGTAGGAGCTCCTATAATTCACCCCTCCACTTT. The rearrangement uses TRBV27 and TRBJ1-6; D gene unclear. Germline values: CDR1 MNHEY, CDR2 SMNVEV (reference sequence). The CDR3 runs to 18 residues. V was cut by 7 bases and J by 0 bases, with 19 bases left in between.

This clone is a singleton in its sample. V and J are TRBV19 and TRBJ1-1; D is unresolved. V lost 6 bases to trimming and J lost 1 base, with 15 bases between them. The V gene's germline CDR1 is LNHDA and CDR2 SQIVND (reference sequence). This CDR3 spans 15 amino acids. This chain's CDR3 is CASRSGNWGNTEAFF. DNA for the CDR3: TGTGCCAGTAGGAGCGGAAACTGGGGGAACACTGAAGCTTTCTTT. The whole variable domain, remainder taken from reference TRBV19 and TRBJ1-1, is DGGITQSPKYLFRKEGQNVTLSCEQNLNHDAMYWYRQDPGQGLRLIYYSQIVNDFQKGDIAEGYSVSREKKESFPLTVTSAQKNPTAFYLCASRSGNWGNTEAFFGQGTRLTVV.

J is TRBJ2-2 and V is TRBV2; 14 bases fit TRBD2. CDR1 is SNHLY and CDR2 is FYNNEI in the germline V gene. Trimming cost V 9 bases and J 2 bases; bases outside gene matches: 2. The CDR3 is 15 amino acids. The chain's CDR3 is CASGLAGGNTGELFF. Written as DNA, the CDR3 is TGTGCCAGTGGACTAGCGGGGGGAAACACCGGGGAGCTGTTTTTT.

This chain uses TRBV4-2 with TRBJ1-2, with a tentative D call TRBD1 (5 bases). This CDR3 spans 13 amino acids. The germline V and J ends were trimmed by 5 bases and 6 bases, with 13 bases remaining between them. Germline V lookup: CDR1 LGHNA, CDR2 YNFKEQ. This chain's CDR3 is CASSMDTPDGYTF. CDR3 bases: TGTGCCAGCAGCATGGACACCCCGGATGGCTACACCTTC.

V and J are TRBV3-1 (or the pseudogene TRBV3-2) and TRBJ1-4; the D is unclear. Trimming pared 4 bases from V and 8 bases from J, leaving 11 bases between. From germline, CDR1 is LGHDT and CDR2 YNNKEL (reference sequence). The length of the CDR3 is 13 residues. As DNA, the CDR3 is TGTGCCAGCAGCCCCTGGGTCGGGGAAAAACTGTTTTTT. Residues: CASSPWVGEKLFF.

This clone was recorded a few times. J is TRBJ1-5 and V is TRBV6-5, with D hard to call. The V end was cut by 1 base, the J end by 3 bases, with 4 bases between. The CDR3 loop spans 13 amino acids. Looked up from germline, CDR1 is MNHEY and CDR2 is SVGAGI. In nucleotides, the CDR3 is TGTGCCAGCAGTTACTATCTCAATCAGCCCCAGCATTTT. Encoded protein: CASSYYLNQPQHF.

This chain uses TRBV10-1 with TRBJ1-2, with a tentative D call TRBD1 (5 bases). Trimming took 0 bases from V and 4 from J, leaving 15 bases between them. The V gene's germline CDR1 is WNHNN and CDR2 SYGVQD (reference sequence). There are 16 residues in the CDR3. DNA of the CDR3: TGCGCCAGCAGTGAGTCACTCTACACCGACAGCTATGGCTACACCTTC. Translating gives CASSESLYTDSYGYTF.

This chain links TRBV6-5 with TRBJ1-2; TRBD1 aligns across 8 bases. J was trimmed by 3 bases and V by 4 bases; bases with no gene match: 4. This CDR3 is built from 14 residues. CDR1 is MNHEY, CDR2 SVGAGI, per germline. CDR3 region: CASSSRDRYYGYTF. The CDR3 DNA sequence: TGTGCCAGCAGTTCCCGGGACAGGTACTATGGCTACACCTTC.

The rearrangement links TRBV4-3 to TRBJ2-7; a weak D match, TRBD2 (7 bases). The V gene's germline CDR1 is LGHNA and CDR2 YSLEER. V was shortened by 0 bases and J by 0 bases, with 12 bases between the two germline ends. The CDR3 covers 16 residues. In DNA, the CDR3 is TGCGCCAGCAGCCAAGATCCGAGGGGGGGCTCCTACGAGCAGTACTTC. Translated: CASSQDPRGGSYEQYF.

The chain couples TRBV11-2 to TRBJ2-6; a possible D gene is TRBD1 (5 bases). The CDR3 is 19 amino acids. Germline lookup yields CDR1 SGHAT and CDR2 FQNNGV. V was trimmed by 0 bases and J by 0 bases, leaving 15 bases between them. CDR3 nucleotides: TGTGCCAGCAGCTTAGAAGGCAGGGCTCCCCACTCTGGGGCCAACGTCCTGACTTTC. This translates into CASSLEGRAPHSGANVLTF.

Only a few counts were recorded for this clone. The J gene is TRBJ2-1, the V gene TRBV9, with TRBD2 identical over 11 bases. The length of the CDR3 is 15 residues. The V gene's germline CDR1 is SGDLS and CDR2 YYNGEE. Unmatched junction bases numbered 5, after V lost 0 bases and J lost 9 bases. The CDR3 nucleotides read TGTGCCAGCAGCGTAGGCGCTAGCGGGGGGTCTGAGCAGTTCTTC. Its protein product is CASSVGASGGSEQFF.